This TCR beta chain was sequenced in a study of cytomegalovirus exposure and HLA in healthy donors. Findings and caveats of the study: Generally TCR sequences proved uncommon, though certain public TCRs appeared in numerous donors. The classifier reportedly diagnosed cytomegalovirus status with high sensitivity and specificity.

The CDR3 has 16 amino acids. V was pared by 6 bases and J by 1 base, with 6 bases of the junction left unmatched. The V gene's germline CDR1 is MDHEN and CDR2 SYDVKM. The protocol was immunoSEQ multiplex PCR, while the TCRdb copy is restricted to in-frame clones and leaves out a portion. The sample includes more than 95,000 clones, roughly nine tenths of them seen just once. Of note for this clone: Its antigen is unknown.

V gene TRBV28 combines with J gene TRBJ2-5; 12 bases map to TRBD2. The sequence derives from a young woman in good health and CMV-seropositive. Sequenced material: PBMCs. CDR3 sequence reads: CASSPPTSGGQETQYF. As DNA, the CDR3 is TGTGCCAGCAGCCCCCCGACTAGCGGGGGCCAAGAGACCCAGTACTTC.